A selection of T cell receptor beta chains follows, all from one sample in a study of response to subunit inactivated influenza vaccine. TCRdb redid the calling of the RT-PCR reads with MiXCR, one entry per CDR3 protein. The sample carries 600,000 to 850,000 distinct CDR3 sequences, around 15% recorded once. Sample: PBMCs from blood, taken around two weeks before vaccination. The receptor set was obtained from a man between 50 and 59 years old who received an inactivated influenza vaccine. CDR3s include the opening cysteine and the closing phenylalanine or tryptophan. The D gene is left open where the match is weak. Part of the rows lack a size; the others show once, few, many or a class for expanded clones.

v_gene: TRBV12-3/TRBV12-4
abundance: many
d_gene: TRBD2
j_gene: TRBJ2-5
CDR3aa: CASSLSGSQETQYF
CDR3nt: TGTGCCAGCAGTTTGAGCGGGAGCCAAGAGACCCAGTACTTC

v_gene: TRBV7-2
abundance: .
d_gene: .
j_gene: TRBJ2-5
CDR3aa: CASSLTRDSQETQYF
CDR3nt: TGTGCCAGCAGCTTGACGCGGGACTCTCAAGAGACCCAGTACTTC

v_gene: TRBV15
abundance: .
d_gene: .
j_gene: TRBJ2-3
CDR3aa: CATSRGDTQYF
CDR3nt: TGTGCCACCAGCAGGGGGGATACGCAGTATTTT

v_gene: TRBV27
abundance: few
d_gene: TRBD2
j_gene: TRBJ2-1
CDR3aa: CASKRGRGGPNEQFF
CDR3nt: TGTGCCAGCAAACGGGGGCGGGGGGGCCCCAATGAGCAGTTCTTC

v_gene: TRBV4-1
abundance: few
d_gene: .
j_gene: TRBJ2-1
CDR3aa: CASSQVGGGPSSYNEQFF
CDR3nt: TGCGCCAGCAGCCAAGTGGGCGGGGGCCCCTCATCCTACAATGAGCAGTTCTTC

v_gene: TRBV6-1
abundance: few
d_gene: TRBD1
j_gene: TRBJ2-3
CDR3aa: CASSVVHRGSTDTQYF
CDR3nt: TGTGCCAGCAGTGTAGTTCACAGGGGAAGCACAGATACGCAGTATTTT

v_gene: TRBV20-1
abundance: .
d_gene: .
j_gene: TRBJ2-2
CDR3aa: CSAPGPLNTGELFF
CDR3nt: TGCAGTGCTCCGGGACCCCTAAACACCGGGGAGCTGTTTTTT

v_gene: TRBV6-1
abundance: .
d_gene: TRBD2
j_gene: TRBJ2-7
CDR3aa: CASSLREGPYEQYF
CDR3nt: TGTGCCAGCAGTCTTCGGGAGGGCCCCTACGAGCAGTACTTC

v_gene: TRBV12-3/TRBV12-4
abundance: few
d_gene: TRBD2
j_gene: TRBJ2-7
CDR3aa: CASGWGGFREQYF
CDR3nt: TGTGCCAGCGGGTGGGGGGGGTTCCGTGAGCAGTACTTC

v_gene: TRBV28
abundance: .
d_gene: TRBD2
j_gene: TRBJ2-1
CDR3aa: CASSSSGISSYNEQFF
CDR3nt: TGTGCCAGCAGTTCTAGCGGGATTAGCTCCTACAATGAGCAGTTCTTC

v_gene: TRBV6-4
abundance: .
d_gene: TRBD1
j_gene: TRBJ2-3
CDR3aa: CASTLVRDRVFNTQYF
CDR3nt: TGTGCCAGCACACTCGTTCGGGACAGGGTCTTTAATACGCAGTATTTT

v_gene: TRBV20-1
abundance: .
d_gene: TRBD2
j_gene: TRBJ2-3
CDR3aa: CSKWGGTDTQYF
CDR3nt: TGCAGTAAATGGGGGGGTACAGATACGCAGTATTTT

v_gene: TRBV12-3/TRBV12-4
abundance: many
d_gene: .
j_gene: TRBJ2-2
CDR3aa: CASRVGGNTGELFF
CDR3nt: TGTGCCAGCAGAGTCGGGGGGAACACCGGGGAGCTGTTTTTT

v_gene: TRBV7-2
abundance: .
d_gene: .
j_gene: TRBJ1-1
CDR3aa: CASGKSIGAEAFF
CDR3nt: TGTGCCAGCGGGAAGTCAATAGGCGCTGAAGCTTTCTTT

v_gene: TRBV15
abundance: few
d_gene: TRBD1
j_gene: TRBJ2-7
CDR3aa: CATSRDRAMRPYEQYF
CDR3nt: TGTGCCACCAGCAGGGACAGGGCAATGAGGCCCTACGAGCAGTACTTC

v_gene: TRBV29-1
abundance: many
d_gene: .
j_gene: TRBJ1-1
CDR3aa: CSVQGNTEAFF
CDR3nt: TGCAGCGTACAGGGGAACACTGAAGCTTTCTTT

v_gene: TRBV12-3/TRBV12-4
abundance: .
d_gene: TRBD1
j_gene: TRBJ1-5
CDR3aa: CASRPQGADTGYQPQHF
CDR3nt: TGTGCCAGCAGGCCGCAGGGGGCCGATACGGGATATCAGCCCCAGCATTTT

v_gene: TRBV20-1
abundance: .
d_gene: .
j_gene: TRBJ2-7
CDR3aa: CSARGPAGKRNEQYF
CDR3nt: TGCAGTGCTAGAGGGCCGGCAGGGAAAAGGAACGAGCAGTACTTC

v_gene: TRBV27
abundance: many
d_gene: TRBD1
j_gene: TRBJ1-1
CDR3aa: CASNRQGPNTEAFF
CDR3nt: TGTGCCAGCAATCGACAGGGACCGAACACTGAAGCTTTCTTT

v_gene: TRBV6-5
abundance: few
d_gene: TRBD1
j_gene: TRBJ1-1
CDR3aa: CASSYSGQGASINTEAFF
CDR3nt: TGTGCCAGCAGTTACTCGGGACAGGGGGCGTCGATAAACACTGAAGCTTTCTTT

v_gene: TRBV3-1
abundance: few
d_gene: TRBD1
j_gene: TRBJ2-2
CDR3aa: CASSVQGALVGELFF
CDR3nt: TGTGCCAGCAGTGTTCAGGGGGCGCTTGTCGGGGAGCTGTTTTTT

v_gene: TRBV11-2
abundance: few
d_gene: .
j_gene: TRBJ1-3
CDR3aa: CASSLRDLGGNTIYF
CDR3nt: TGTGCCAGCAGCTTAAGGGATTTAGGAGGAAACACCATATATTTT

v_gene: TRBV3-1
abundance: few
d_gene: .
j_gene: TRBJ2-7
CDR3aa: CASSQAQPPSYEQYF
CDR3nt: TGTGCCAGCAGCCAAGCGCAGCCTCCCTCCTACGAGCAGTACTTC

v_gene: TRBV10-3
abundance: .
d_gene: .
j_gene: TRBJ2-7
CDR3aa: CAISDQEIYEQYF
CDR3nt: TGTGCCATCAGTGACCAGGAAATTTACGAGCAGTACTTC

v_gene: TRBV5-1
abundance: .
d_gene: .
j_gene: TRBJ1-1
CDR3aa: CASSPEGFTEAFF
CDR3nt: TGCGCCAGCAGCCCCGAGGGTTTCACTGAAGCTTTCTTT

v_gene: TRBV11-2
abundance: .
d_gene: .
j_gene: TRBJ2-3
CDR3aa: CASSWLPGADTQYF
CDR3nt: TGTGCCAGCAGCTGGCTCCCGGGGGCGGATACGCAGTATTTT

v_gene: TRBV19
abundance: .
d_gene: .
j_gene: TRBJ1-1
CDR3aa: CASKEQWNTEAFF
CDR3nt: TGTGCCAGTAAAGAACAGTGGAACACTGAAGCTTTCTTT

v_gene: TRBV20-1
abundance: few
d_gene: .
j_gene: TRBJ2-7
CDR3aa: CSASRGVDYEQYF
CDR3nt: TGCAGTGCTAGTAGAGGGGTAGACTACGAGCAGTACTTC

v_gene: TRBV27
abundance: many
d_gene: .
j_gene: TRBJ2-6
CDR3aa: CASMEGAGANVLTF
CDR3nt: TGTGCCAGCATGGAGGGGGCTGGGGCCAACGTCCTGACTTTC

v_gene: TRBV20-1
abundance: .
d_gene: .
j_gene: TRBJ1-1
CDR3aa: CSARDLRTGNTEAFF
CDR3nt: TGCAGTGCTAGAGACCTTCGGACGGGGAACACTGAAGCTTTCTTT

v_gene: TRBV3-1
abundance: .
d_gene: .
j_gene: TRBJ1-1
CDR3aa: CASSQDSVWTLLHMNTEAFF
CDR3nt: TGTGCCAGCAGCCAAGACTCTGTATGGACCCTCCTGCACATGAACACTGAAGCTTTCTTT